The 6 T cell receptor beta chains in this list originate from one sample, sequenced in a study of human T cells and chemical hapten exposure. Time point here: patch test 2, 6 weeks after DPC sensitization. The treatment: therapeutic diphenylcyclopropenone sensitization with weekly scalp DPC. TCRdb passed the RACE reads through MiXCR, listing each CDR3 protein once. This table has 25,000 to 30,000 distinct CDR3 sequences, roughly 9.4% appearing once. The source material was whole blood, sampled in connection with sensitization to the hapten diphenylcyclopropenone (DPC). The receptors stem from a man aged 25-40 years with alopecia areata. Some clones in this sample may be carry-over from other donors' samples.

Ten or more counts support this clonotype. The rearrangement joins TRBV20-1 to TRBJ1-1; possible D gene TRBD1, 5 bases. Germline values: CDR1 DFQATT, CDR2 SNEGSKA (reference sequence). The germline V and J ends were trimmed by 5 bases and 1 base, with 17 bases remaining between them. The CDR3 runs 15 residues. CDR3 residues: CSAFRPGTANTEAFF. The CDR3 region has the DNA TGCAGTGCTTTCCGCCCCGGGACGGCGAACACTGAAGCTTTCTTT.

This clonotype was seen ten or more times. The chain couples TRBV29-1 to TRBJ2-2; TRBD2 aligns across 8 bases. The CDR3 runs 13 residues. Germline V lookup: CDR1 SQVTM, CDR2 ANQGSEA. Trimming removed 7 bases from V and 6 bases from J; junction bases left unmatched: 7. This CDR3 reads CSARGGLAGELFF. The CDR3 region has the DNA TGCAGCGCCCGGGGGGGCCTCGCCGGGGAGCTGTTTTTT.

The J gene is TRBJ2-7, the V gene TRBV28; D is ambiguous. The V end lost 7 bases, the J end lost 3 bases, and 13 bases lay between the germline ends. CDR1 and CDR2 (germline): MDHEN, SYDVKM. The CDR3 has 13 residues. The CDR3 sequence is CASTQPPNYEQYF. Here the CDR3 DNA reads TGTGCCAGCACGCAACCCCCTAACTACGAGCAGTACTTC.

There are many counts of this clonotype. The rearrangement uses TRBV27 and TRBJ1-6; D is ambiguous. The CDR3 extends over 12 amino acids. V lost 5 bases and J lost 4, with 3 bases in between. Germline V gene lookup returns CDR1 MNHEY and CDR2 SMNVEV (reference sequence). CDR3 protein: CASSGYNSPLHF. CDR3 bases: TGTGCCAGCAGTGGTTATAATTCACCCCTCCACTTT.

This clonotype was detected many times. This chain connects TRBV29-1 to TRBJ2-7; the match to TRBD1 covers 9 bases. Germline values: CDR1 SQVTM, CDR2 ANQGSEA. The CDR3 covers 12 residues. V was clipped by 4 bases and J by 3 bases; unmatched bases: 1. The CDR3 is CSVGQGDYEQYF. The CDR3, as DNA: TGCAGCGTTGGACAGGGGGACTACGAGCAGTACTTC.

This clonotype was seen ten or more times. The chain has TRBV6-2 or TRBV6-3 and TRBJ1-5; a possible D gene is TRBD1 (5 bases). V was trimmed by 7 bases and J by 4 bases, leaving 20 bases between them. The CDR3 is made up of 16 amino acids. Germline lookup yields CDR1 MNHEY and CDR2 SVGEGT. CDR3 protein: CASTFRPGVRNQPQHF. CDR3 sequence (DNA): TGTGCCAGCACCTTTCGGCCGGGGGTTAGGAATCAGCCCCAGCATTTT.